These T cell receptor beta chains were read from a single sample in a study of T cells after yellow fever vaccination. TCRdb re-called the 5' RACE reads through MiXCR, storing one row per CDR3 protein. The sample consists of 55,000 or so distinct CDR3 sequences, around 7% of them appearing once. The source material was CD8+ T cells not binding an NS4B(214-222) dextramer, sorted from PBMCs, sampled about 49 days after the first yellow fever vaccination. The source of these receptors is a man between 18 and 35 years old who received the YFV17D yellow fever vaccine. Both conserved end residues are part of each CDR3. D genes are given only for firm matches. Clone sizes are given selectively: once, few, many, or a class where the clone is expanded.

CASSDPLPPSGEQFF | TGTGCCAGCAGTGACCCCCTGCCGCCCAGCGGTGAGCAGTTCTTC | TRBV6-1 | NA | many | TRBJ2-1
CASSPRRGGPPEQFF | TGTGCCAGCAGCCCAAGGCGGGGGGGCCCCCCCGAGCAGTTCTTC | TRBV28 | TRBD2 | NA | TRBJ2-1
CASSYPGLAGARYQETQYF | TGTGCCAGCAGCTATCCGGGACTAGCGGGGGCTAGGTACCAAGAGACCCAGTACTTC | TRBV11-1 | TRBD2 | few | TRBJ2-5
CASSVHLGSSTGEQFF | TGTGCCAGCAGCGTACATCTTGGGTCCTCTACGGGAGAGCAGTTCTTC | TRBV9 | NA | many | TRBJ2-1
CASSWRTGADGYTF | TGTGCCAGCAGCTGGCGGACAGGGGCGGATGGCTACACCTTC | TRBV7-9 | TRBD1 | NA | TRBJ1-2
CASTPWDRYNEQFF | TGTGCCAGCACCCCCTGGGACAGGTACAATGAGCAGTTCTTC | TRBV27 | TRBD1 | many | TRBJ2-1
CASSLSNYEQYF | TGTGCCAGCAGCTTGAGTAATTACGAGCAGTACTTC | TRBV5-6 | NA | few | TRBJ2-7
CASSQGTGNYEQYF | TGCGCCAGCAGCCAAGGGACAGGGAACTACGAGCAGTACTTC | TRBV4-3 | TRBD1 | many | TRBJ2-7
CASSTGPASNQPQHF | TGTGCCAGTAGTACCGGCCCAGCTAGCAATCAGCCCCAGCATTTT | TRBV19 | NA | NA | TRBJ1-5
CASSQTTGGHTEAFF | TGCGCCAGCAGCCAGACGACGGGAGGGCACACTGAAGCTTTCTTT | TRBV4-1 | NA | few | TRBJ1-1
CASSFLYEQYF | TGTGCCAGCAGCTTCCTCTACGAGCAGTACTTC | TRBV7-8 | NA | many | TRBJ2-7
CASSYSQGERTGELFF | TGTGCCAGCAGTTACTCCCAGGGGGAAAGAACCGGGGAGCTGTTTTTT | TRBV6-2/TRBV6-3 | TRBD1 | few | TRBJ2-2
CASSMRVGEVEQFF | TGTGCCAGTAGTATGAGGGTTGGGGAGGTGGAGCAGTTCTTC | TRBV19 | NA | many | TRBJ2-1
CASSRGELGTSGDFYNEQFF | TGTGCCAGCAGCCGCGGGGAATTGGGGACTAGCGGGGACTTTTACAATGAGCAGTTCTTC | TRBV7-6 | TRBD2 | NA | TRBJ2-1
CASSQDRATNPAFF | TGCGCCAGCAGCCAAGATCGTGCGACCAACCCCGCTTTCTTT | TRBV4-3 | NA | few | TRBJ1-1
CASSPFRTNNQPQHF | TGTGCCAGTAGCCCATTCCGGACAAACAATCAGCCCCAGCATTTT | TRBV19 | NA | few | TRBJ1-5
CASSHQSDMPQYF | TGTGCCAGCAGCCACCAGTCGGACATGCCGCAGTATTTT | TRBV6-6 | NA | many | TRBJ2-3
CSALWTGTNSWSNQPQHF | TGCAGTGCTTTGTGGACAGGGACAAACAGTTGGAGCAATCAGCCCCAGCATTTT | TRBV20-1 | TRBD1 | NA | TRBJ1-5
CASTGTSGETQYF | TGTGCCAGCACGGGGACTAGCGGTGAGACCCAGTACTTC | TRBV5-4 | TRBD2 | NA | TRBJ2-5
CSVEPGSSTDTQYF | TGCAGCGTTGAGCCAGGCTCTAGCACAGATACGCAGTATTTT | TRBV29-1 | NA | many | TRBJ2-3
CASSPGVRGNEKLFF | TGTGCCAGCAGCCCGGGGGTCAGGGGTAATGAAAAACTGTTTTTT | TRBV7-2 | NA | once | TRBJ1-4
CSAYLNTEAFF | TGCAGTGCTTATTTGAACACTGAAGCTTTCTTT | TRBV20-1 | NA | many | TRBJ1-1
CASSTWTGVRSPLHF | TGTGCCAGTAGTACTTGGACCGGTGTACGATCACCCCTCCACTTT | TRBV19 | NA | NA | TRBJ1-6
CASSQTQRYQETQYF | TGTGCCAGCAGCCAGACCCAGAGATACCAAGAGACCCAGTACTTC | TRBV3-1 | NA | few | TRBJ2-5
CAISDAGGSTDTQYF | TGTGCCATCAGTGATGCGGGGGGAAGCACAGATACGCAGTATTTT | TRBV10-3 | TRBD2 | NA | TRBJ2-3
CASSPLIGGVPGELFF | TGTGCCAGTAGTCCCCTCATCGGGGGGGTTCCCGGGGAGCTGTTTTTT | TRBV19 | TRBD2 | few | TRBJ2-2
CASSEVSSPGWDEQFF | TGTGCCAGCAGTGAAGTATCGTCCCCTGGGTGGGATGAGCAGTTCTTC | TRBV2 | NA | few | TRBJ2-1
CASSPYVDRLAKNIQYF | TGTGCCAGCAGCCCTTATGTCGACCGTCTAGCCAAAAACATTCAGTACTTC | TRBV5-5 | NA | many | TRBJ2-4
CASSPSSGFVYGYTF | TGTGCCAGCAGCCCATCTTCGGGCTTCGTCTATGGCTACACCTTC | TRBV7-9 | NA | few | TRBJ1-2
CASIPGGLAGSYTDTQYF | TGTGCCAGCATCCCCGGGGGACTAGCGGGGTCCTACACAGATACGCAGTATTTT | TRBV11-2 | TRBD2 | NA | TRBJ2-3
CASSLGLAGDPSYEQYF | TGCGCCAGCAGCTTGGGACTAGCGGGGGACCCCTCCTACGAGCAGTACTTC | TRBV5-1 | TRBD2 | few | TRBJ2-7
CASSLSFGAENQPQHF | TGTGCCAGCAGTTTATCTTTTGGGGCGGAAAATCAGCCCCAGCATTTT | TRBV27 | NA | NA | TRBJ1-5
CASSYEEAPYGYTF | TGTGCCAGCAGTTACGAGGAGGCTCCCTATGGCTACACCTTC | TRBV6-5 | NA | NA | TRBJ1-2
CASSDGAGDYNEQFF | TGTGCCAGCAGTGACGGGGCGGGGGACTACAATGAGCAGTTCTTC | TRBV6-1 | TRBD2 | few | TRBJ2-1
CASSPSGVYNEQFF | TGCGCCAGCAGCCCCTCAGGGGTCTACAATGAGCAGTTCTTC | TRBV5-1 | NA | many | TRBJ2-1
CASSRRQGLDTEAFF | TGTGCCAGCAGCCGGCGACAGGGGTTGGACACTGAAGCTTTCTTT | TRBV7-9 | TRBD1 | few | TRBJ1-1
CASVAVGTSNEQFF | TGCGCCAGCGTCGCTGTAGGGACTAGTAATGAGCAGTTCTTC | TRBV5-1 | TRBD2 | many | TRBJ2-1